Presented here are 11 T cell receptor beta chains from one specimen sequenced in a study of Graves' ophthalmopathy and Graves' hyperthyroidism. RNA served as the template for amplifying TCR beta CDR3 regions. A first-round RT-PCR used HTBI primers, followed by a second-round multiplex PCR. Via MiXCR, TCRdb re-called the multiplex PCR reads, giving one row per CDR3 protein. The profile shows about 220,000 distinct CDR3 sequences, 20% to 25% of them singletons. Sequencing was performed on peripheral blood. The source is a woman between 45 and 60 years old with Graves' ophthalmopathy.

In its sample, this clonotype was seen many times. The V and J genes are TRBV10-1 and TRBJ2-7; 10 nucleotides line up with TRBD2. The CDR3 contains 13 residues. The trim removed 7 bases at V and 5 bases at J, leaving 5 bases unmatched. The germline V gene has CDR1 WNHNN and CDR2 SYGVQD (reference sequence). CDR3 sequence: CASTSGTSDEQYF. CDR3 DNA sequence: TGCGCCAGCACCTCCGGGACTAGCGACGAGCAGTACTTC.

V usage is TRBV12-3 or TRBV12-4 and J usage is TRBJ1-5, with 8 nucleotides matching TRBD1. This CDR3 has 16 residues. Trimming removed 5 bases from V and 3 bases from J; junction bases left unmatched: 9. CDR3 DNA: TGTGCCAGCAGTCCCCGGGGGACAGGAAACAATCAGCCCCAGCATTTT. Protein sequence: CASSPRGTGNNQPQHF.

This clonotype was seen at least ten times. The junction and the germline gene differ at one end; a read error may be behind it. The chain carries TRBV7-2 and TRBJ1-1, with D hard to call. The CDR3 is made up of 13 amino acids. Germline-derived CDR1 and CDR2 are SGHTA and FQGNSA. CDR3 bases: TGTGCCAGCAGCTTGGGCCCGAACACTGAAGCTTCCTTT. This codes for CASSLGPNTEASF.

This clonotype was counted many times. The rearrangement links TRBV12-3 or TRBV12-4 to TRBJ1-1, with no clear D. CDR3 size: 14 residues. Trimming removed 7 bases at V and 5 bases at J, with 17 bases between. The CDR3: CASNQGPGRTEAFF. CDR3 nucleotides: TGTGCCAGCAACCAAGGACCTGGTAGGACTGAAGCTTTCTTT.

This clonotype was found many times. This chain joins TRBV5-1 and TRBJ1-1; the match to TRBD1 covers 9 bases. V dropped 2 bases and J dropped 1; count of bases not matched to a gene: 9. This CDR3 has 17 amino acids. CDR1 is SGHRS, CDR2 YFSETQ, per germline. The CDR3 DNA follows: TGCGCCAGCAGCTTTGGAACAGGGGGCGTGGGGAACACTGAAGCTTTCTTT. Its translation is CASSFGTGGVGNTEAFF.

This clonotype was detected ten times or more. The chain joins TRBV27 to TRBJ2-7; either TRBD1 or TRBD2 may fit D (5 bases each). Trimming removed 10 bases from V and 5 bases from J, with 24 bases in between. The V gene's germline CDR1 is MNHEY and CDR2 SMNVEV (reference sequence). The CDR3 is made up of 15 amino acids. The CDR3 sequence: CATRVFDTSGNEQYF. CDR3 DNA sequence: TGTGCCACCAGGGTGTTCGACACTTCGGGGAACGAGCAGTACTTC.

This clonotype was seen more than once but under ten times. The chain carries TRBV19 and TRBJ2-7; D gene ambiguous. The germline V and J ends were trimmed by 3 bases and 6 bases, with 15 bases remaining between them. This CDR3 has 14 amino acids. Germline CDR1 is LNHDA and CDR2 is SQIVND (reference sequence). CDR3: CASSMVPTSAEQYF. The CDR3 nucleotides are TGTGCCAGTAGTATGGTCCCCACTTCTGCCGAGCAGTACTTC.

This clonotype has a count of ten or more. This chain connects TRBV7-2 to TRBJ1-6, with a weak D call TRBD1 (5 bases). V lost 2 bases, J lost 7 bases, and 12 bases lay in between. The length of the CDR3 is 15 residues. The germline V gene encodes CDR1 SGHTA and CDR2 FQGNSA. The CDR3 DNA sequence: TGTGCCAGCAGCTTATTAGGACAAGGGAATTCACCCCTCCACTTT. It specifies CASSLLGQGNSPLHF.

This clonotype showed up many times. The CDR3 loop is CASSSTSGRSSSYEQYF. The CDR3 DNA follows: TGTGCCAGCAGTTCGACTAGCGGCCGCTCTAGCTCCTACGAGCAGTACTTC. This chain connects TRBV6-5 to TRBJ2-7; the match to TRBD2 covers 9 bases. V trimming: 4 bases; J trimming: 0 bases; junction bases outside the gene matches: 10. CDR1 and CDR2 (germline): MNHEY, SVGAGI. This CDR3 is 17 amino acids long.

This clonotype occurred many times. The CDR3 here is CATSRDGGRLGTIIKETQYF. The CDR3, as DNA: TGTGCCACCAGCAGAGATGGGGGGCGTCTTGGGACTATAATTAAAGAGACCCAGTACTTC. The rearrangement joins TRBV15 to TRBJ2-5, with D maybe TRBD2 (7 bases). This CDR3 comprises 20 residues. Germline V gene data show CDR1 as LNHNV and CDR2 as YYDKDF (reference sequence). V was clipped by 0 bases and J by 3 bases, with 26 bases between them.

The chain couples TRBV7-9 to TRBJ1-5; D gene uncertain. Germline V gene lookup returns CDR1 SEHNR and CDR2 FQNEAQ (reference sequence). The CDR3 totals 12 residues. Trimming removed 1 base at V and 10 bases at J, with 8 bases between. CDR3 sequence reads: CASSLGGVPQHF. For the CDR3, the DNA is TGTGCCAGCAGCTTAGGTGGCGTCCCCCAGCATTTT.